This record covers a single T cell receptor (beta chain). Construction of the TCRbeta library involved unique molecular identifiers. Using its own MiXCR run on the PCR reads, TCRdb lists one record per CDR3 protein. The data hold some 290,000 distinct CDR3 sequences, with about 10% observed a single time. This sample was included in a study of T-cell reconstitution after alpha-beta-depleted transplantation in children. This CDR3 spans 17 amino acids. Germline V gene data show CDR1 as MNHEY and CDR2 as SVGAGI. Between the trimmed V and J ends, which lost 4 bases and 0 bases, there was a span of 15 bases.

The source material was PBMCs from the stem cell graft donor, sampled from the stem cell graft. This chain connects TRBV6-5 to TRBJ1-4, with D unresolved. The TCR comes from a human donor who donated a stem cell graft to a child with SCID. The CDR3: CASSSFHVSATNEKLFF. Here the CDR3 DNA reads TGTGCCAGCAGTTCCTTCCACGTGTCAGCAACTAATGAAAAACTGTTTTTT.